This TCR beta chain is from a study of CD8 T cells in ankylosing spondylitis. Libraries for TCR beta were made by quantitative 5'-RACE with molecular barcodes. TCRdb redid the calling of the 5' RACE reads with MiXCR, one entry per CDR3 protein. The table lists 400,000 or so distinct CDR3 sequences, 25% to 30% of them singletons. This clonotype was detected many times. Its matching antigen is unknown. Overall study results and limits: Some motif variants had been reported before (in reactive arthritis synovial fluid and blood). Within ankylosing spondylitis blood, a TCR beta motif made up of roughly eight highly homologous variants appeared to be characteristic. The authors found the disease-linked clones to be CD8+ and relatively rare in peripheral blood.

The sequenced sample was blood, either unsorted or a sorted T cell fraction (not recorded which). This sequence was found in a male donor with ankylosing spondylitis.

The CDR3 region has the DNA TGTGCCAGCAGCCCGCATCACACTAGCGGGAGGGCCTATTATGAGCAGTTCTTC. It encodes CASSPHHTSGRAYYEQFF. The chain combines TRBV7-8 with TRBJ2-1; 13 nucleotides line up with TRBD2. J was trimmed by 8 bases and V by 5 bases; bases with no gene match: 15. Germline CDR1 reads SGHVS; CDR2 reads FQNEAQ. The CDR3 runs 18 residues.